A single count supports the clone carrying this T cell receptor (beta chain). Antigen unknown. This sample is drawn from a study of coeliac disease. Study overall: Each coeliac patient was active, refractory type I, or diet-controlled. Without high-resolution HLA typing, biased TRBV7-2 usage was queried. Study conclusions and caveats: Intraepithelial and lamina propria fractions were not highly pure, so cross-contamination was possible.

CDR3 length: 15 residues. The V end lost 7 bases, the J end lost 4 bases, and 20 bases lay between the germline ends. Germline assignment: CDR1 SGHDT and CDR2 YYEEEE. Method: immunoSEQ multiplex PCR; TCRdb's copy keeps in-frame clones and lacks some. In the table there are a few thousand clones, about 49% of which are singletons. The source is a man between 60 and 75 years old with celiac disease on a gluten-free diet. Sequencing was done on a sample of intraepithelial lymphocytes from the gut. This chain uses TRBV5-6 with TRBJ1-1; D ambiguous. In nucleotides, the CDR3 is TGTGCCAGCGCCGATTTTCGGGTGTTTGGCACTGAAGCTTTCTTT. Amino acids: CASADFRVFGTEAFF. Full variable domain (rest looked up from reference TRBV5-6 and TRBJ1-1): DAGVTQSPTHLIKTRGQQVTLRCSPKSGHDTVSWYQQALGQGPQFIFQYYEEEERQRGNFPDRFSGHQFPNYSSELNVNALLLGDSALYLCASADFRVFGTEAFFGQGTRLTVV.